This is a list of T cell receptor beta chains from one sample in a study of cytotoxic CD8 clonotypes in ibrutinib-treated CLL. Assay used: immunoSEQ multiplex PCR; TCRdb lists only in-frame clones, some missing. The sample shows 250,000 to 350,000 clones, about 72% of them seen only once. The input for sequencing was PBMCs, taken at disease progression, from a patient treated with ibrutinib. The receptors were sampled from a human donor with chronic lymphocytic leukemia. The CDR3 runs from the conserved cysteine through the conserved F or W. The order of the fields is D gene, clone size, V gene, J gene, CDR3 protein, CDR3 DNA. The D gene is left open where the match is weak. Not all rows give a size; the values are once, few, many and, for expanded clones, a class.

>-|once|TRBV11-3|TRBJ1-1
CASSSGGKMNTEAFF
TGTGCCAGCAGCTCCGGAGGGAAGATGAACACTGAAGCTTTCTTT
>-|-|TRBV7-8|TRBJ1-3
CASSPRRDWTGNTIYF
TGTGCCAGCAGCCCCCGCCGCGACTGGACGGGGAACACCATATATTTT
>TRBD1|-|TRBV19|TRBJ2-2
CASNGERTGGTGELFF
TGTGCCAGTAATGGCGAGAGGACAGGGGGCACCGGGGAGCTGTTTTTT
>-|-|TRBV7-9|TRBJ1-2
CASRARQGGYTF
TGTGCCAGCAGAGCAAGACAAGGTGGCTACACCTTC
>-|-|TRBV7-9|TRBJ1-6
CASSFGGRGSPLHF
TGTGCCAGCAGCTTTGGGGGGCGAGGGTCACCCCTCCACTTT
>TRBD2|-|TRBV10-2|TRBJ2-7
CASSAGTSGSYEQYF
TGCGCCAGCAGCGCAGGGACTAGCGGGAGTTACGAGCAGTACTTC
>-|once|TRBV6-5|TRBJ2-4
CASSYGQGFNIQYF
TGTGCCAGCAGTTATGGGCAGGGATTTAACATTCAGTACTTC
>-|-|TRBV7-9|TRBJ1-6
CASSLAGRSSYNSPLHF
TGTGCCAGCAGCTTAGCGGGTCGGAGCTCCTATAATTCACCCCTCCACTTT
>TRBD2|-|TRBV6-6|TRBJ2-5
CASRPPGLAWETQYF
TGTGCCAGCAGGCCCCCGGGACTAGCGTGGGAGACCCAGTACTTC
>-|-|TRBV20-1|TRBJ2-1
CSARDGSEQFF
TGCAGTGCTAGAGATGGCAGTGAGCAGTTCTTC
>TRBD1|once|TRBV7-9|TRBJ1-6
CASSLWGQGLLNSPLHF
TGTGCCAGCAGCTTATGGGGACAGGGATTGTTAAATTCACCCCTCCACTTT
>TRBD1|once|TRBV19|TRBJ2-7
CASSINRGYYEQYF
TGTGCCAGTAGTATCAACAGGGGGTACTACGAGCAGTACTTC
>-|-|TRBV7-8|TRBJ2-7
CASSLKGGSRYEQYF
TGTGCCAGCAGCTTAAAAGGAGGCAGTCGCTACGAGCAGTACTTC
>-|once|TRBV29-1|TRBJ2-5
CMGRGAETETQYF
TGCATGGGTAGGGGGGCTGAGACAGAGACCCAGTACTTC
>-|-|TRBV4-1|TRBJ1-1
CASSQPGGRTEAFF
TGCGCCAGCAGCCAGCCCGGGGGAAGGACTGAAGCTTTCTTT
>-|-|TRBV11-2|TRBJ2-7
CASSLVGGSAYEQYF
TGTGCCAGCAGCTTAGTAGGGGGGAGCGCCTACGAGCAGTACTTC
>-|-|TRBV10-3|TRBJ2-3
CAISQTGNGKDTQYF
TGTGCCATCAGTCAAACAGGGAACGGGAAGGATACGCAGTATTTT
>-|-|TRBV2|TRBJ2-2
CASSVWARGTGELFF
TGTGCCAGCAGTGTATGGGCCAGGGGCACCGGGGAGCTGTTTTTT
>-|-|TRBV7-8|TRBJ1-5
CASSLRGNQPQHF
TGTGCCAGCAGCCTGAGGGGAAATCAGCCCCAGCATTTT
>TRBD2|-|TRBV5-4|TRBJ2-7
CASTMSGGYEQYF
TGTGCCAGCACCATGAGCGGGGGATACGAGCAGTACTTC
>-|many|TRBV10-3|TRBJ1-2
CAISGSTNYGYTF
TGTGCCATCAGTGGTTCGACTAACTATGGCTACACCTTC
>TRBD2|-|TRBV6-1|TRBJ2-7
CASSEGAGGIYEQYF
TGTGCCAGCAGTGAAGGAGCGGGAGGAATCTACGAGCAGTACTTC
>TRBD1|once|TRBV2|TRBJ1-4
CASRAVTGSNEKLFF
TGTGCCAGCAGGGCAGTGACAGGGTCTAATGAAAAACTGTTTTTT
>-|few|TRBV7-9|TRBJ1-1
CASRVGVNTEAFF
TGTGCCAGCAGGGTAGGGGTAAACACTGAAGCTTTCTTT
>TRBD2|-|TRBV25-1|TRBJ2-3
CASSENTGLISTDTQYF
TGTGCCAGCAGTGAAAACACGGGACTAATTAGCACAGATACGCAGTATTTT
>-|-|TRBV2|TRBJ1-5
CASSERDRGSDQPQHF
TGTGCCAGCAGTGAGAGAGATAGGGGGTCTGATCAGCCCCAGCATTTT
>-|few|TRBV12-5|TRBJ1-5
CASGLVYQPQHF
TGTGCTAGTGGTTTGGTGTATCAGCCCCAGCATTTT
>TRBD1|-|TRBV6-5|TRBJ1-4
CASSGTGEKLFF
TGTGCCAGCAGTGGGACAGGCGAAAAACTGTTTTTT
>TRBD1|-|TRBV5-4|TRBJ2-3
CASSHSGGTGTDTQYF
TGTGCCAGCAGCCACAGTGGGGGGACAGGGACAGATACGCAGTATTTT
>-|-|TRBV2|TRBJ2-7
CASSALAVNEQYF
TGTGCCAGCAGTGCGCTGGCAGTCAACGAGCAGTACTTC
>-|-|TRBV19|TRBJ2-7
CASSRGRGFSYEQYF
TGTGCCAGTAGTCGGGGGCGGGGGTTCTCCTACGAGCAGTACTTC
>-|-|TRBV9|TRBJ2-1
CASSVLGGGVYNEQFF
TGTGCCAGCAGCGTTCTTGGTGGAGGGGTTTACAATGAGCAGTTCTTC
>-|-|TRBV9|TRBJ2-1
CASSVVGGGQFF
TGTGCCAGCAGCGTAGTTGGGGGCGGGCAGTTCTTC
>-|-|TRBV7-9|TRBJ2-5
CASSPILQRDQETQYF
TGTGCCAGCAGCCCGATCCTTCAGCGGGACCAAGAGACCCAGTACTTC
>TRBD1|-|TRBV6-1|TRBJ1-4
CASSDRQGQPLNEKLFF
TGTGCCAGCAGTGATAGACAGGGGCAACCCTTAAATGAAAAACTGTTTTTT
>-|-|TRBV11-2|TRBJ2-3
CASDDEATDTQYF
TGTGCCAGTGACGACGAGGCCACAGATACGCAGTATTTT
>TRBD1|-|TRBV5-8|TRBJ2-1
CASRDRGWNNEQFF
TGTGCCAGCCGGGACAGGGGTTGGAACAATGAGCAGTTCTTC
>-|-|TRBV11-2|TRBJ2-7
CASTSLLGVRDEQYF
TGTGCCAGCACCTCCCTTCTAGGGGTACGGGACGAGCAGTACTTC
>TRBD1|-|TRBV7-9|TRBJ2-3
CASSPGQASTDTQYF
TGTGCCAGCAGCCCCGGACAGGCTAGCACAGATACGCAGTATTTT
>TRBD2|-|TRBV4-3|TRBJ2-3
CASSSGLERNTQYF
TGCGCCAGCAGCTCGGGACTAGAGAGGAATACGCAGTATTTT